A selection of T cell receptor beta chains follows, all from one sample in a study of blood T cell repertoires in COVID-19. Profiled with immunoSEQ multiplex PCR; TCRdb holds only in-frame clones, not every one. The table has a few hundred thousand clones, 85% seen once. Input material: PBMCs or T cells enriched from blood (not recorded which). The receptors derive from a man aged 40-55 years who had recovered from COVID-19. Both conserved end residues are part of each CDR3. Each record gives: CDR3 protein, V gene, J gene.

CDR3: CASSSYRGGNQPQHF
V: TRBV19
J: TRBJ1-5

CDR3: CAWREGGNTIYF
V: TRBV30
J: TRBJ1-3

CDR3: CASSSVPTGDQETQYF
V: TRBV7-9
J: TRBJ2-5

CDR3: CASSLGTYYEQYF
V: TRBV11-2
J: TRBJ2-7

CDR3: CASSEGTAQNQPQHF
V: TRBV5-1
J: TRBJ1-5

CDR3: CASSPDRGLYGYTF
V: TRBV7-2
J: TRBJ1-2

CDR3: CSVGTSGSWYEQYF
V: TRBV29-1
J: TRBJ2-7

CDR3: CASSYTRLSLQPNTDTQYF
V: TRBV18
J: TRBJ2-3

CDR3: CASSPSRDYQETQYF
V: TRBV13
J: TRBJ2-5

CDR3: CSAREQLEAFF
V: TRBV20-1
J: TRBJ1-1

CDR3: CASSTQGQGALEQYF
V: TRBV7-2
J: TRBJ2-7

CDR3: CASSLRGYEQYF
V: TRBV5-4
J: TRBJ2-7

CDR3: CSVDSGRGLEQFF
V: TRBV29-1
J: TRBJ2-1

CDR3: CATSGTGIGNEQFF
V: TRBV24-1
J: TRBJ2-1

CDR3: CASSPPGTGGILGEKLFF
V: TRBV5-6
J: TRBJ1-4

CDR3: CASSSTGANNSPLHF
V: TRBV6-5
J: TRBJ1-6

CDR3: CASSPWGQGAQGELFF
V: TRBV19
J: TRBJ2-2

CDR3: CASSLLAGGEGGEQFF
V: TRBV11-1
J: TRBJ2-1

CDR3: CASRGTSGRAYEQYF
V: TRBV19
J: TRBJ2-7

CDR3: CASSLEWGDYGYTF
V: TRBV5-1
J: TRBJ1-2

CDR3: CASSFGQGYYGYTF
V: TRBV7-2
J: TRBJ1-2

CDR3: CASSQGTSSDTQYF
V: TRBV4-3
J: TRBJ2-3